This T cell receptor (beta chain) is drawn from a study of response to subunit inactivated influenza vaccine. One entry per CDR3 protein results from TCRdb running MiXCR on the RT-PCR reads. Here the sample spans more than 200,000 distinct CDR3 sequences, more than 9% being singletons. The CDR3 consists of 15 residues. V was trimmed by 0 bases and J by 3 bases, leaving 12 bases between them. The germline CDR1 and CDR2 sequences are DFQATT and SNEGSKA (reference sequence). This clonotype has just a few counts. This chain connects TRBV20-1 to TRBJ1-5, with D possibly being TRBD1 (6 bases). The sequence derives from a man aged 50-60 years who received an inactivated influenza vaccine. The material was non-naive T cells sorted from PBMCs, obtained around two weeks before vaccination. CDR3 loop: CSAREPTGNNQPQHF. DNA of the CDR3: TGCAGTGCTAGAGAACCTACAGGGAACAATCAGCCCCAGCATTTT.